A single sample is the source of the 2 T cell receptor beta chains below, sequenced in a study of T cell repertoires in cytomegalovirus infection. TCRdb called the reads again in MiXCR, with one record for every CDR3 protein. The repertoire holds about 360,000 distinct CDR3 sequences, with roughly 18% as singletons. The source material was PBMCs. Receptor source: a human donor in good health (CMV status not recorded). Some clones in this sample may be carry-over from other donors' samples.

This clonotype was observed many times. The V gene is TRBV7-9, the J gene TRBJ1-1; TRBD1 matches 8 bases. Germline values: CDR1 SEHNR, CDR2 FQNEAQ (reference sequence). The CDR3 totals 12 residues. J gave up 7 bases and V 5 bases, and 3 bases lay outside the gene matches. The CDR3 spells CASSAGTGEAFF. The CDR3, as DNA: TGTGCCAGCAGCGCGGGGACAGGTGAAGCTTTCTTT.

This clonotype was seen many times. The chain links TRBV6-2 or TRBV6-3 to TRBJ2-1; TRBD2 might be the D (6 bases). V was shortened by 5 bases and J by 4 bases, with 15 bases between the two germline ends. CDR3 length: 15 amino acids. CDR1 and CDR2 from the germline V gene are MNHEY and SVGEGT. The CDR3 region has the DNA TGTGCCAGCAGTCCCGGGACTGGAATTTACAATGAGCAGTTCTTC. As protein: CASSPGTGIYNEQFF.